This TCR beta chain originates from a study of T cell responses to AZD1222 COVID-19 vaccine. Generated by immunoSEQ multiplex PCR, the TCRdb table keeps only in-frame clones and is missing some. The sample gives over 150,000 clones, 75% to 95% of which show up once; approximately 2.9% is in the top ten. CDR3 length equals 14 residues. Deletions cut 0 bases from V and 7 bases from J, with 13 bases between. Per the germline V gene, CDR1 is SGDLS and CDR2 is YYNGEE. The sample was peripheral blood, taken on day 0 of AZD1222 vaccination. The rearrangement uses TRBV9 and TRBJ1-2, with D tentatively TRBD1 (6 bases). The TCR originated in an adult in good health. CDR3 amino acids: CASSVGTVVGGYTF. CDR3 sequence (DNA): TGTGCCAGCAGCGTAGGGACAGTTGTCGGTGGCTACACCTTC.